What follows are 20 T cell receptor beta chains derived from one specimen sequenced in a study of shared clonotypes between healthy human individuals. In the naive CD8 group, cells lacked CD45RO and were positively selected for CCR7, so terminally differentiated effector memory CD45RA+ cells were left out. The repertoire was sequenced with immunoSEQ multiplex PCR; TCRdb's copy has only in-frame clones and lacks some. The sample contains roughly 2.1 million clones, 93% of which appear only once. What was sequenced was naive CD8+ T cells from PBMCs. Receptors were obtained from a man aged 18 to 29 in good health. Some clones in this sample may be carry-over from other donors' samples.

The CDR3: CSAHAGIIAHNEQFF. The CDR3 coding sequence is TGCAGCGCCCACGCTGGGATCATTGCCCACAATGAGCAGTTCTTC. The chain couples TRBV29-1 to TRBJ2-1; D is ambiguous. V lost 7 bases, J lost 5 bases, and 21 bases lay in between. The germline V gene has CDR1 SQVTM and CDR2 ANQGSEA. The CDR3 spans 15 residues.

Concerning this clone: The sample has other DNA sequences that encode this CDR3 too. The chain joins TRBV4-1 to TRBJ2-2; D unresolved. Per germline, CDR1 MGHRA and CDR2 YSYEKL. The CDR3 contains 12 residues. V lost 3 bases, J lost 5 bases, and 4 bases lay in between. DNA for the CDR3: TGCGCCAGCAGCCATGGTACCGGGGAGCTGTTTTTT. This codes for CASSHGTGELFF.

J is TRBJ2-7 and V is TRBV28; 9 bases are shared with TRBD2. With 6 bases clipped from V and 0 bases from J, the junction kept 15 bases outside the gene matches. This CDR3 region has 18 residues. Per the germline V gene, CDR1 is MDHEN and CDR2 is SYDVKM. The CDR3 DNA reads TGTGCCAGCAGCCCGGGGTTCCTAGCGGGACGCCTCTCCTACGAGCAGTACTTC. Translating gives CASSPGFLAGRLSYEQYF.

Of note for this clone: Other DNA sequences in this sample translate to the same CDR3. The chain employs TRBV27 and TRBJ1-2; 7 bases map to TRBD1. J gave up 6 bases and V 5 bases, and 3 bases lay outside the gene matches. Germline CDR1 MNHEY, CDR2 SMNVEV (reference sequence). The CDR3 covers 12 residues. Here the CDR3 reads CASSPQGNGYTF. DNA for the CDR3: TGTGCCAGCAGTCCACAGGGGAATGGCTACACCTTC.

The chain employs TRBV27 and TRBJ1-1; the D gene is possibly TRBD1 (5 bases). Per the germline V gene, CDR1 is MNHEY and CDR2 is SMNVEV (reference sequence). This CDR3 comprises 14 residues. With 3 bases removed from V and 3 bases from J, the gap between germline ends came to 11 bases. The DNA of the CDR3 is TGTGCCAGCAGTTTTGGGGGGACGGACACTGAAGCTTTCTTT. Translating gives CASSFGGTDTEAFF.

CDR3 region: CASSERAAANTGELFF. The CDR3 DNA is TGTGCCAGCAGTGAGCGGGCCGCCGCGAACACCGGGGAGCTGTTTTTT. The chain uses TRBV25-1 and TRBJ2-2; D possibly corresponds to TRBD2 (5 bases). There are 16 residues in the CDR3. Germline V gene lookup returns CDR1 MGHDK and CDR2 SYGVNS. The germline V and J ends were trimmed by 3 bases and 0 bases, with 11 bases remaining between them.

The V and J genes are TRBV9 and TRBJ2-2; no firm D call. Germline V lookup: CDR1 SGDLS, CDR2 YYNGEE. The V and J ends lost 0 bases and 4 bases respectively, with 13 bases between them. The CDR3 spans 16 residues. The CDR3 DNA reads as TGTGCCAGCAGCGTAGTGTCCGTCTGGAGCACCGGGGAGCTGTTTTTT. This sequence encodes CASSVVSVWSTGELFF.

This clone was picked up one time. This chain links TRBV7-9 with TRBJ2-3; 14 nucleotides align to TRBD2. The length of the CDR3 is 17 residues. The germline gives CDR1 SEHNR, CDR2 FQNEAQ (reference sequence). The ends lost 6 bases at V and 1 base at J; junction bases unmatched: 6. The CDR3 reads CASSPGLAGEGTDTQYF. For the CDR3, the DNA is TGTGCCAGCAGTCCGGGACTAGCGGGAGAAGGCACAGATACGCAGTATTTT. The whole variable domain, remainder taken from reference TRBV7-9 and TRBJ2-3, is DTGVSQNPRHKITKRGQNVTFRCDPISEHNRLYWYRQTLGQGPEFLTYFQNEAQLEKSRLLSDRFSAERPKGSFSTLEIQRTEQGDSAMYLCASSPGLAGEGTDTQYFGPGTRLTVL.

This chain links TRBV28 with TRBJ1-5; D is possibly TRBD1 (6 bases). Trimming left V 3 bases short and J 5 bases short, with 14 bases between. The CDR3 is made up of 15 amino acids. The germline V gene has CDR1 MDHEN and CDR2 SYDVKM. The CDR3: CASSLLNRADQPQHF. As DNA, the CDR3 is TGTGCCAGCAGTTTGCTAAACAGGGCGGATCAGCCCCAGCATTTT.

The chain carries TRBV28 and TRBJ1-4; D is undetermined. The length of the CDR3 is 13 residues. Trimming took 5 bases from V and 5 from J, leaving 9 bases between them. Germline loops: CDR1 MDHEN, CDR2 SYDVKM. The CDR3: CASSPGFNEKLFF. The CDR3 bases are TGTGCCAGCAGTCCAGGCTTCAATGAAAAACTGTTTTTT.

The chain carries TRBV4-1 and TRBJ2-1; 8 bases line up with TRBD2. CDR1 and CDR2 (germline): MGHRA, YSYEKL. The V and J ends lost 3 bases and 8 bases, in that order; junction bases with no gene match: 15. This CDR3 is 17 amino acids long. The CDR3 sequence: CASSQKPGHQAGDEQFF. CDR3 coding DNA: TGCGCCAGCAGCCAGAAACCGGGACATCAAGCGGGGGATGAGCAGTTCTTC.

This chain joins TRBV27 and TRBJ1-1; 9 positions match TRBD1. The length of the CDR3 is 16 residues. With V trimmed by 1 base and J by 4 bases, 7 bases remained unmatched. Germline V gene sequence: CDR1 MNHEY, CDR2 SMNVEV (reference sequence). The CDR3 DNA reads as TGTGCCAGCAGTTTATGGACAGGGGAGGGAGGCACTGAAGCTTTCTTT. Its translation: CASSLWTGEGGTEAFF.

The rearrangement links TRBV9 to TRBJ2-1, with TRBD2 as a possible D gene (6 bases). This CDR3 is built from 16 residues. Germline V gene lookup returns CDR1 SGDLS and CDR2 YYNGEE. Trimming left V 3 bases short and J 3 bases short, with 16 bases between. The CDR3: CASSAPLGSHYNEQFF. The CDR3 DNA sequence: TGTGCCAGCAGCGCCCCTCTCGGGAGCCACTACAATGAGCAGTTCTTC.

The chain joins TRBV29-1 to TRBJ2-5; 8 bases map to TRBD1. The closer fit of TRBJ2-7 to the DNA end suggests the J call may be wrong. Germline CDR1 reads SQVTM; CDR2 reads ANQGSEA. There are 13 residues in the CDR3. The CDR3 protein is CSVDTGGSYEQYF. CDR3 nucleotides: TGCAGCGTCGACACAGGGGGTTCCTACGAGCAGTACTTC.

The chain joins TRBV12-5 to TRBJ1-1, with D perhaps TRBD1 (5 bases). The CDR3 contains 15 residues. V was trimmed by 6 bases and J by 0 bases, leaving 14 bases between them. CDR1 LGHNT and CDR2 FRNRAP come from the germline V gene. CDR3 region: CASGLGWGMNTEAFF. The CDR3 DNA sequence: TGTGCTAGTGGCCTAGGGTGGGGCATGAACACTGAAGCTTTCTTT.

The rearrangement joins TRBV4-1 to TRBJ1-5; TRBD1 matches 9 bases. The CDR3 runs to 15 residues. Trimming at V came to 8 bases and at J to 3 bases, leaving 8 bases not matched to a gene. Germline CDR1 MGHRA, CDR2 YSYEKL. Written as DNA, the CDR3 is TGCGCCAGCCGGGACAGGGAGGAGTCCAATCAGCCCCAGCATTTT. This gives the protein CASRDREESNQPQHF.

V is TRBV15 and J is TRBJ2-5, with TRBD1 matching over 7 bases. Germline CDR1 and CDR2: LNHNV and YYDKDF (reference sequence). This CDR3 has 17 amino acids. V was clipped by 3 bases and J by 1 base; unmatched bases: 11. CDR3 DNA sequence: TGTGCCACCAGCAGTAAAGAATTGGGACAGATCCAAGAGACCCAGTACTTC. This encodes CATSSKELGQIQETQYF.

The chain employs TRBV29-1 and TRBJ1-2, with TRBD1 identical over 7 bases. There are 16 residues in the CDR3. The junction had 11 bases not matched to a gene; V was cut back by 0 bases and J by 4 bases. Germline CDR1 reads SQVTM; CDR2 reads ANQGSEA. CDR3 loop: CSVEEIRTGGPYGYTF. In DNA form, the CDR3 reads TGCAGCGTTGAAGAGATACGGACAGGAGGGCCCTATGGCTACACCTTC.

This chain connects TRBV18 to TRBJ2-7, with D perhaps matching TRBD1 (5 bases). Germline V lookup: CDR1 KGHSH, CDR2 LQKENI. With 2 bases removed from V and 2 bases from J, the gap between germline ends came to 10 bases. This CDR3 region has 14 residues. The CDR3 reads CASSPGAFAYEQYF. The CDR3 DNA is TGTGCCAGCTCACCAGGGGCCTTCGCCTACGAGCAGTACTTC. Filled out from reference TRBV18 and TRBJ2-7, the complete variable domain reads NAGVMQNPRHLVRRRGQEARLRCSPMKGHSHVYWYRQLPEEGLKFMVYLQKENIIDESGMPKERFSAEFPKEGPSILRIQQVVRGDSAAYFCASSPGAFAYEQYFGPGTRLTVT.

This clone was observed once. The chain has TRBV20-1 and TRBJ2-2, with D unclear. The V gene lost 0 bases and the J gene lost 6 bases, with 2 bases spanning the gap. The CDR3 sequence is 11 residues long. The germline V gene has CDR1 DFQATT and CDR2 SNEGSKA (reference sequence). The CDR3 DNA reads TGCAGTGCTAGAGAGTCCGGGGAGCTGTTTTTT. It encodes CSARESGELFF.